These 7 T cell receptor beta chains came from one sample sequenced in a study of cytomegalovirus exposure and HLA in healthy donors. Use of 60 Vbeta and 13 Jbeta primers characterized the PCR. Clones were sequenced by immunoSEQ multiplex PCR, and TCRdb holds only the in-frame ones, with some missing. The profile shows 150,000 to 200,000 clones, 82% of them singletons. The sequenced material came from PBMCs. These receptor sequences come from a man aged 40-55 years in good health and CMV-seronegative.

This clone has only a few counts. J is TRBJ1-1 and V is TRBV30; D ambiguous. The CDR3 covers 13 residues. V lost 4 bases and J 5 bases, leaving 14 bases between the germline ends. The germline V gene encodes CDR1 GTSNPN and CDR2 SVGIG (reference sequence). Here the CDR3 reads CAWNAEGGTEAFF. The CDR3 nucleotides read TGTGCCTGGAACGCAGAGGGTGGGACTGAAGCTTTCTTT.

In this sample, this clone turned up once. The chain uses TRBV6-5 and TRBJ1-2, with no clear D. Germline CDR1 MNHEY, CDR2 SVGAGI. V was clipped by 4 bases and J by 3 bases, with 15 bases between them. The length of the CDR3 is 15 residues. In DNA form, the CDR3 reads TGTGCCAGCAGTTCCTACACGTTGGCGGACTATGGCTACACCTTC. Translation: CASSSYTLADYGYTF.

The chain couples TRBV25-1 to TRBJ2-7; weak D call: TRBD2 (5 bases). Germline loops: CDR1 MGHDK, CDR2 SYGVNS. The CDR3 runs 15 residues. The V gene lost 1 base and the J gene lost 6 bases, with 16 bases spanning the gap. DNA for the CDR3: TGTGCCAGCAGTGAATTCTCGGACGCGGGTAGCGAGCAGTACTTC. Translating it yields CASSEFSDAGSEQYF.

The V and J genes are TRBV7-6 and TRBJ2-1, with TRBD2 matching over 9 bases. With 5 bases clipped from V and 5 bases from J, the junction kept 10 bases outside the gene matches. The CDR3 runs 16 residues. Germline CDR1 reads SGHVS; CDR2 reads FNYEAQ. CDR3 loop: CASSPPAGGHDNEQFF. The CDR3 region has the DNA TGTGCCAGCAGCCCTCCGGCGGGGGGGCATGACAATGAGCAGTTCTTC.

For the CDR3, the DNA is TGTGCCAGCAGACGGAGGAATTCACCCCTCCACTTT. Protein sequence: CASRRRNSPLHF. The V gene is TRBV6-5, the J gene TRBJ1-6; D is uncertain. Deletions cut 6 bases from V and 7 bases from J, with 7 bases between. The CDR3 consists of 12 residues. The V gene's germline CDR1 is MNHEY and CDR2 SVGAGI.

The chain is built from TRBV27 and TRBJ1-2; D unresolved. Germline loops: CDR1 MNHEY, CDR2 SMNVEV (reference sequence). The CDR3 is 13 residues long. The ends were cut back, 4 bases at V and 3 bases at J, with 9 bases in the middle. The CDR3 DNA reads TGTGCCAGCAGTTCCGGGAGCTACTATGGCTACACCTTC. It specifies CASSSGSYYGYTF.

The V and J genes are TRBV28 and TRBJ2-3, with 8 bases matching TRBD2. Per the germline V gene, CDR1 is MDHEN and CDR2 is SYDVKM. This CDR3 has 16 amino acids. Germline trimming cut 7 bases from V and 4 bases from J; bases unmatched to any gene: 13. CDR3 sequence (DNA): TGTGCCAGCACGCGCATTATGGCGGGGGGATCAGATACGCAGTATTTT. This codes for CASTRIMAGGSDTQYF.